This T cell receptor beta chain was profiled in a study of regulatory T cells in long-lasting Graves disease. The time point: newly diagnosed GD, antithyroid drugs for less than 3 months. PBMCs provided the RNA from which the TCR library was made. Patients were from an endocrinology department in Xi'an, China. The study's findings and limits: Persistent patients shared some 2,900 public clonotypes among themselves. Newly diagnosed patients shared fewer, at about 890.

The CDR3 is 19 amino acids. With 3 bases clipped from V and 2 bases from J, the junction kept 16 bases outside the gene matches. CDR3-region Arm-PCR and iRepertoire HTBI primers produced the TCR beta libraries. Each CDR3 protein is one row after TCRdb ran MiXCR on the multiplex PCR reads. The sample has about 620,000 distinct CDR3 sequences, roughly 15% seen once. This clonotype was counted many times. What it binds is not known. This same sample was also taken into another study, of T cells in Graves' hyperthyroidism and ophthalmopathy.

This receptor was obtained from a woman aged 25 to 39 with Graves disease. The sequencing here drew on peripheral blood mononuclear cells (PBMCs), taken at new diagnosis, from a patient treated with antithyroid drugs. The V and J genes are TRBV12-3 or TRBV12-4 and TRBJ2-1; 7 nucleotides line up with TRBD2. The CDR3 region is CASSFSPLGLAEAYNEQFF. The CDR3 DNA reads as TGTGCCAGCAGTTTCTCCCCTCTCGGTCTAGCGGAGGCCTACAATGAGCAGTTCTTC.